This T cell receptor beta chain was identified in a study of shared clonotypes between healthy human individuals. The CDR3 runs to 13 residues. Germline loops: CDR1 SGHTS, CDR2 YDEGEE. The V end was cut by 5 bases, the J end by 6 bases, with 12 bases between. Sequencing was performed with immunoSEQ multiplex PCR; in TCRdb, only in-frame clones are kept and a portion is missing. This table has around 200,000 clones, 66% appearing once. The receptor was derived from a man aged 30-40 years in good health. Input material: memory CD4+ T cells sorted from blood. This sample's subset: CD45RA-negative fraction. This rearrangement joins TRBV5-8 to TRBJ2-1; maybe TRBD2 (5 bases). The CDR3 nucleotides are TGTGCCAGCAGTCTCGAGAGGGTCAATGAGCAGTTCTTC. Protein: CASSLERVNEQFF. The complete variable domain, with remaining parts taken from reference TRBV5-8 and TRBJ2-1, reads EAGVTQSPTHLIKTRGQQATLRCSPISGHTSVYWYQQALGLGLQFLLWYDEGEERNRGNFPPRFSGRQFPNYSSELNVNALELEDSALYLCASSLERVNEQFFGPGTRLTVL.